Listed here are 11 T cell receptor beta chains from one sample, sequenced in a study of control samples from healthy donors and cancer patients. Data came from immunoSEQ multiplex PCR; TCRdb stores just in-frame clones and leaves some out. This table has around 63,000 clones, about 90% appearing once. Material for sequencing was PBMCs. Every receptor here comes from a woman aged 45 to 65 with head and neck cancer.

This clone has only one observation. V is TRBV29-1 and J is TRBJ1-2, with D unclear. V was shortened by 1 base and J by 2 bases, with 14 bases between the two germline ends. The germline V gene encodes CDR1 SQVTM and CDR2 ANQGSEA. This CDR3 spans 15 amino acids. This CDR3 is CSVEGQTRGNYGYTF. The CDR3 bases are TGCAGCGTTGAAGGGCAAACCCGGGGAAACTATGGCTACACCTTC.

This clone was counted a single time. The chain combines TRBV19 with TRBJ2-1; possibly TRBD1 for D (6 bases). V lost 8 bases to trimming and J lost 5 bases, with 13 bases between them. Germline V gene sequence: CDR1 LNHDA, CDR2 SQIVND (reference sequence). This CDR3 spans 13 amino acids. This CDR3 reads CASEGGRNNEQFF. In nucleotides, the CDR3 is TGTGCCAGTGAAGGGGGACGAAACAATGAGCAGTTCTTC.

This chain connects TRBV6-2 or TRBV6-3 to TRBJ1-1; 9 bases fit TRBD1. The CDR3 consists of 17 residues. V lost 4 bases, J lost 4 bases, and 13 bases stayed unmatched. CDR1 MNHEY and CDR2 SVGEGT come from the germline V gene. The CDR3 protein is CASSFSIPGQGGTEAFF. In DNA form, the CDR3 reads TGTGCCAGCAGTTTCTCCATTCCGGGACAGGGAGGCACTGAAGCTTTCTTT.

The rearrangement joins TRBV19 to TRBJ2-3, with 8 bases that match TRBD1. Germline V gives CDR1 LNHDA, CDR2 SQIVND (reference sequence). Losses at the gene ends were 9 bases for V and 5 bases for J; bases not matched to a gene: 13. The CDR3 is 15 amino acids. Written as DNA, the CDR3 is TGTGCCAGCCGGGCAGGGGGCCTTGGAAGAGATACGCAGTATTTT. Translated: CASRAGGLGRDTQYF.

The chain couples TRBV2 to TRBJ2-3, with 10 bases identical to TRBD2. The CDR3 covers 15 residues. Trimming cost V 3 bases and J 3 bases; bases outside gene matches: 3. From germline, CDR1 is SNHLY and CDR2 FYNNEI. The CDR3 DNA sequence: TGTGCCAGCAGTGAGCCTAGCGGGGGTACAGATACGCAGTATTTT. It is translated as CASSEPSGGTDTQYF.

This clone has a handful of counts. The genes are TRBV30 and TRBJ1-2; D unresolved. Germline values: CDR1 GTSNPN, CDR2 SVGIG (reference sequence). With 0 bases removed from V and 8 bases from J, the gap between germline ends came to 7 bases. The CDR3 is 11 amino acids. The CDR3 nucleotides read TGTGCCTGGAGTGTATCCGGCGGCTACACCTTC. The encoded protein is CAWSVSGGYTF. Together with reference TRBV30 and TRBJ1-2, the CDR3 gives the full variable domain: SQTIHQWPATLVQPVGSPLSLECTVEGTSNPNLYWYRQAAGRGLQLLFYSVGIGQISSEVPQNLSASRPQDRQFILSSKKLLLSDSGFYLCAWSVSGGYTFGSGTRLTVV.

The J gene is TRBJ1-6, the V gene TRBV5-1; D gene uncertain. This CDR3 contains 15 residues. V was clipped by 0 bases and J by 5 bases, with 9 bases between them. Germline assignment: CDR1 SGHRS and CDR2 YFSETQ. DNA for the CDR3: TGCGCCAGCAGCTTGGCAGGTGGAGATAATTCACCCCTCCACTTT. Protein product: CASSLAGGDNSPLHF.

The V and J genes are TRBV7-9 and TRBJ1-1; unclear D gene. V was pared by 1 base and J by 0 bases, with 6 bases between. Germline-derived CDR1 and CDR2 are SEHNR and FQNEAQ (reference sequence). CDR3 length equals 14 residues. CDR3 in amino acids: CASSLVAVNTEAFF. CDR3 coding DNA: TGTGCCAGCAGCTTAGTCGCTGTGAACACTGAAGCTTTCTTT.

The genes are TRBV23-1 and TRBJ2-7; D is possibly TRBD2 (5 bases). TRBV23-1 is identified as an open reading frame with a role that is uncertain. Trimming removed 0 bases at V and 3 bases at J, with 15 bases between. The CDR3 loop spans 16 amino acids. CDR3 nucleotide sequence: TGCGCCAGCAGTCAATCATTCCGGGGAGCTGGCTACGAGCAGTACTTC. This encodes CASSQSFRGAGYEQYF.

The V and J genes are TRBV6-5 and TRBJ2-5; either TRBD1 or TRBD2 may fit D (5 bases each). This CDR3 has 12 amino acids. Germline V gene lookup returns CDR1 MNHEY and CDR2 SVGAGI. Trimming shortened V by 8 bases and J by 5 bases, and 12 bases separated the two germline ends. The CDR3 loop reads CASHQGDETQYF. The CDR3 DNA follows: TGTGCCAGCCACCAAGGGGACGAGACCCAGTACTTC.

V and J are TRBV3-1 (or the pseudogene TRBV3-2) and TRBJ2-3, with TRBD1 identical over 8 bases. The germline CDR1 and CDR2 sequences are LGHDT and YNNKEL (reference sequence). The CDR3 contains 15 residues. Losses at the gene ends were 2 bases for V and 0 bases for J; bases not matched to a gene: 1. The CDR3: CASSQQGASTDTQYF. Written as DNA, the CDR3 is TGTGCCAGCAGCCAACAGGGGGCTAGCACAGATACGCAGTATTTT.